These 27 T cell receptor beta chains originate from one sample sequenced in a study of OX40 agonist ivuxolimab in advanced cancers. Data came from immunoSEQ multiplex PCR; TCRdb stores just in-frame clones and leaves some out. Of approximately 84,000 clones listed, 89% were seen once; the top ten hold roughly 0.19%. Sequenced material: CD4+ or CD8+ T cells sorted from blood, taken in a trial of the OX40 agonist ivuxolimab. The receptors derive from an adult with an advanced solid tumor such as melanoma, head and neck, liver or kidney cancer.

This clone was detected once. V and J are TRBV6-5 and TRBJ1-1; D is uncertain. The CDR3 spans 13 residues. Germline CDR1 MNHEY, CDR2 SVGAGI. Between the trimmed V and J ends, which lost 2 bases and 8 bases, there was a span of 12 bases. The CDR3 bases are TGTGCCAGCAGTTACGTCGGTAACTTAGAAGCTTTCTTT. This codes for CASSYVGNLEAFF.

The chain has TRBV9 and TRBJ2-1, with TRBD2 matching over 9 bases. V lost 4 bases, J lost 4 bases, and 6 bases stayed unmatched. The V gene's germline CDR1 is SGDLS and CDR2 YYNGEE. The CDR3 is 15 residues long. The CDR3 nucleotides are TGTGCCAGCAGCCCCCTGAGCGGGGGGTACAATGAGCAGTTCTTC. Encoded protein: CASSPLSGGYNEQFF.

The V gene is TRBV7-3, the J gene TRBJ2-5; D is undetermined. Germline CDR1 is SGHTA and CDR2 is FQGTGA. Trimming took off 5 bases at V and 2 bases at J, with 18 bases between the two ends. The CDR3 has 16 residues. The CDR3 DNA reads TGTGCCAGCAGCCCGTTGGGGAAGGTGGGGCAAGAGACCCAGTACTTC. This gives the protein CASSPLGKVGQETQYF.

This clone was seen a single time. The V and J genes are TRBV9 and TRBJ2-3; 8 nucleotides match TRBD2. Trimming took 0 bases from V and 4 from J; bases not matched to a gene: 4. CDR3 size: 15 residues. Looked up from germline, CDR1 is SGDLS and CDR2 is YYNGEE. The CDR3 loop is CASSVAGGGPDTQYF. In DNA, the CDR3 is TGTGCCAGCAGCGTAGCGGGAGGGGGTCCAGATACGCAGTATTTT.

V usage is TRBV11-2 and J usage is TRBJ2-5; TRBD1 agrees at 11 bases. V lost 6 bases and J lost 2; bases outside the gene matches: 11. Germline values: CDR1 SGHAT, CDR2 FQNNGV. The CDR3 covers 17 residues. In DNA, the CDR3 is TGTGCCAGCAGACGGGACAGGGGGTGGGACGGGCAAGAGACCCAGTACTTC. It translates to CASRRDRGWDGQETQYF.

CDR3 sequence reads: CASRGLGGSYEQYV. In DNA, the CDR3 is TGTGCCAGCAGGGGACTGGGGGGGTCCTACGAGCAGTACGTC. The rearrangement links TRBV6-6 to TRBJ2-7; TRBD2 agrees at 7 bases. The CDR3 length is 14 residues. CDR1 and CDR2 (germline): MNHNY, SVGAGI (reference sequence). The ends lost 6 bases at V and 1 base at J; junction bases unmatched: 6.

V gene TRBV4-1 combines with J gene TRBJ1-2; D is uncertain. With 0 bases removed from V and 4 bases from J, the gap between germline ends came to 21 bases. The CDR3 has 18 residues. Germline V gives CDR1 MGHRA, CDR2 YSYEKL. The DNA of the CDR3 is TGCGCCAGCAGCCAAGAGGGCGTATGGGGTGGGGAGACCTATGGCTACACCTTC. This gives the protein CASSQEGVWGGETYGYTF.

The rearrangement uses TRBV25-1 and TRBJ2-2, with 10 bases that match TRBD1. CDR3 length equals 16 residues. CDR1 is MGHDK, CDR2 SYGVNS, per germline. Trimming removed 4 bases from V and 0 bases from J; junction bases left unmatched: 2. The CDR3 region has the DNA TGTGCCAGCAGTGCCGGGACAGGGGCGAACACCGGGGAGCTGTTTTTT. Its translation: CASSAGTGANTGELFF.

The gene calls are TRBV27 and TRBJ2-3; TRBD1 or TRBD2 may be the D gene (5 bases each). The CDR3 is 15 amino acids. Germline V gene data show CDR1 as MNHEY and CDR2 as SMNVEV (reference sequence). Trimming removed 2 bases from V and 2 bases from J, with 11 bases in between. CDR3 DNA: TGTGCCAGCAGTTTAAGAGGGGTAAACACAGATACGCAGTATTTT. Translating gives CASSLRGVNTDTQYF.

A note on this clone: The identical CDR3 is also encoded by other nucleotide sequences in the sample. The V gene is TRBV5-1, the J gene TRBJ1-1; D uncertain. The germline gives CDR1 SGHRS, CDR2 YFSETQ. The V end lost 2 bases, the J end lost 2 bases, and 1 base lay between the germline ends. This CDR3 is built from 11 residues. The CDR3 DNA reads as TGCGCCAGCAGCTTAAACACTGAAGCTTTCTTT. Its protein product is CASSLNTEAFF.

V usage is TRBV28 and J usage is TRBJ1-4; a weak D match, TRBD1 (5 bases). Between the trimmed V and J ends, which lost 6 bases and 7 bases, there was a span of 15 bases. Germline V gene data show CDR1 as MDHEN and CDR2 as SYDVKM. The CDR3 runs to 14 residues. The CDR3 DNA sequence: TGTGCCAGCAGGAATGCGGGGGAAGGTGAAAAACTGTTTTTT. This translates into CASRNAGEGEKLFF.

The gene calls are TRBV6-4 and TRBJ2-7, with no clear D. CDR1 is MRHNA, CDR2 SNTAGT, per germline. The V end lost 3 bases, the J end lost 12 bases, and 12 bases lay between the germline ends. There are 11 residues in the CDR3. In DNA, the CDR3 is TGTGCCAGCAGTGAGATCCGAAATCGGTACGTC. The encoded protein is CASSEIRNRYV.

The V call is TRBV7-9, the J call TRBJ1-3; TRBD1 is a possible D gene (5 bases). Looked up from germline, CDR1 is SEHNR and CDR2 is FQNEAQ (reference sequence). V was trimmed by 3 bases and J by 2 bases, leaving 11 bases between them. This CDR3 region has 15 residues. This chain's CDR3 is CASSFTGVPGNTIYF. CDR3 sequence (DNA): TGTGCCAGCAGCTTTACGGGGGTCCCTGGAAACACCATATATTTT. The entire variable domain, with the rest obtained from reference TRBV7-9 and TRBJ1-3, is as follows: DTGVSQNPRHKITKRGQNVTFRCDPISEHNRLYWYRQTLGQGPEFLTYFQNEAQLEKSRLLSDRFSAERPKGSFSTLEIQRTEQGDSAMYLCASSFTGVPGNTIYFGEGSWLTVV.

The chain uses TRBV7-9 and TRBJ2-3; maybe TRBD2 (7 bases). With 4 bases removed from V and 1 base from J, the gap between germline ends came to 18 bases. Germline V CDR1 and CDR2: SEHNR, FQNEAQ (reference sequence). The CDR3 extends over 17 amino acids. The CDR3 bases are TGTGCCAGCAGCTCCGGGGAGGGGGACTTCGGCACAGATACGCAGTATTTT. Translation: CASSSGEGDFGTDTQYF.

This clone has a handful of counts. The CDR3 DNA reads TGTGCCAGCTCACCAACCCAAACAATGAACACTGAAGCTTTCTTT. The encoded protein is CASSPTQTMNTEAFF. The rearrangement uses TRBV18 and TRBJ1-1; D is unresolved. V was pared by 2 bases and J by 0 bases, with 10 bases between. The CDR3 is made up of 15 amino acids. The germline V gene encodes CDR1 KGHSH and CDR2 LQKENI.

This rearrangement joins TRBV7-2 to TRBJ1-5, with 11 bases identical to TRBD1. The junction had 5 bases not matched to a gene; V was cut back by 5 bases and J by 5 bases. The CDR3 extends over 15 amino acids. The V gene's germline CDR1 is SGHTA and CDR2 FQGNSA. CDR3 nucleotides: TGTGCCAGCAGCCCTAGGACAGGGGGCTATCAGCCCCAGCATTTT. It translates to CASSPRTGGYQPQHF.

The chain recombines TRBV7-8 with TRBJ2-5, with 8 bases identical to TRBD2. After removal of 6 bases from V and 5 bases from J, the junction contained 5 bases not matched to a gene. The length of the CDR3 is 13 residues. Germline values: CDR1 SGHVS, CDR2 FQNEAQ. CDR3 protein: CASRRGGVETQYF. CDR3 sequence (DNA): TGTGCCAGCAGACGGGGGGGTGTGGAGACCCAGTACTTC.

The chain recombines TRBV15 with TRBJ1-5; D ambiguous. The CDR3 has 15 amino acids. Trimming removed 6 bases from V and 0 bases from J, with 12 bases in between. Germline CDR1 reads LNHNV; CDR2 reads YYDKDF (reference sequence). The CDR3 is CATRKGRISNQPQHF. In DNA, the CDR3 is TGTGCCACCAGAAAAGGGAGGATTAGCAATCAGCCCCAGCATTTT.

The chain carries TRBV2 and TRBJ1-2, with no clear D. Trimming took off 3 bases at V and 3 bases at J, with 8 bases between the two ends. This CDR3 is 13 amino acids long. The germline CDR1 and CDR2 sequences are SNHLY and FYNNEI. CDR3 DNA sequence: TGTGCCAGCAGTGAGAGGGTAGACTATGGCTACACCTTC. Translating gives CASSERVDYGYTF.

The CDR3 region has the DNA TGTGCCAGCAGTGCGGGACACGGACTGAGCGGGGGTGTCAATGAGCAGTTCTTC. Translation: CASSAGHGLSGGVNEQFF. V usage is TRBV27 and J usage is TRBJ2-1; 8 bases map to TRBD2. The CDR3 spans 18 residues. With 5 bases clipped from V and 6 bases from J, the junction kept 18 bases outside the gene matches. Germline assignment: CDR1 MNHEY and CDR2 SMNVEV (reference sequence).

V usage is TRBV4-3 and J usage is TRBJ1-5; D not certain. The CDR3 has 13 residues. CDR1 is LGHNA and CDR2 is YSLEER in the germline V gene. With 5 bases removed from V and 5 bases from J, the gap between germline ends came to 10 bases. The chain's CDR3 is CASSAARHQPQHF. In nucleotides, the CDR3 is TGCGCCAGCAGCGCCGCGAGGCATCAGCCCCAGCATTTT.

The rearrangement uses TRBV2 and TRBJ2-6; D remains ambiguous. Germline V gene data show CDR1 as SNHLY and CDR2 as FYNNEI. This CDR3 region has 15 residues. V lost 7 bases, J lost 1 base, and 11 bases lay in between. The CDR3 is CASTNSKSGANVLTF. CDR3 sequence (DNA): TGTGCCAGCACAAATTCCAAGTCTGGGGCCAACGTCCTGACTTTC.

The gene calls are TRBV19 and TRBJ1-5, with D possibly being TRBD1 (6 bases). The CDR3 spans 15 residues. Trimming removed 6 bases from V and 3 bases from J, with 15 bases in between. Germline V gene data show CDR1 as LNHDA and CDR2 as SQIVND (reference sequence). CDR3 DNA sequence: TGTGCCAGTAGCCGCATTGAGGGGGACAATCAGCCCCAGCATTTT. It translates to CASSRIEGDNQPQHF.

V gene TRBV7-3 combines with J gene TRBJ1-6; no clear D gene. The CDR3 totals 14 residues. V was cut by 0 bases and J by 8 bases, with 8 bases left in between. From germline, CDR1 is SGHTA and CDR2 FQGTGA. CDR3 loop: CASSLTRGDSPLHF. CDR3 DNA sequence: TGTGCCAGCAGCTTAACTCGCGGGGATTCACCCCTCCACTTT.

This chain connects TRBV19 to TRBJ1-5, with TRBD1 identical over 8 bases. This CDR3 is built from 16 residues. J was trimmed by 5 bases and V by 5 bases; bases with no gene match: 11. CDR1 and CDR2 from the germline V gene are LNHDA and SQIVND (reference sequence). The CDR3 DNA sequence: TGTGCCAGTAGTGACAGGGGAGGGCCAATCTATCAGCCCCAGCATTTT. This sequence encodes CASSDRGGPIYQPQHF.

This chain joins TRBV7-2 and TRBJ2-5; 8 bases map to TRBD1. The CDR3 totals 18 residues. J was trimmed by 0 bases and V by 1 base; bases with no gene match: 10. CDR1 and CDR2 from the germline V gene are SGHTA and FQGNSA. CDR3 loop: CASSLVGQGGLYQETQYF. CDR3 DNA sequence: TGTGCCAGCAGCTTAGTCGGACAGGGCGGCCTTTACCAAGAGACCCAGTACTTC.

This clone was found a few times. V and J are TRBV4-1 and TRBJ1-2, with D perhaps matching TRBD1 (6 bases). V lost 1 base and J 7 bases, leaving 10 bases between the germline ends. CDR1 and CDR2 from the germline V gene are MGHRA and YSYEKL. The CDR3 is made up of 13 amino acids. The CDR3 loop is CASSQAGAAGYTF. CDR3 in DNA: TGCGCCAGCAGCCAAGCAGGGGCCGCTGGCTACACCTTC.